This TCR beta chain stems from a study of CD4+ T cells in melanoma. Findings and limits, study-wide: A reported correlation linked neoantigen-specific CD4+ T cells to CD8+, macrophage and B cell function. Diverse differentiation states were reported for melanoma neoantigen-specific CD4+ T cells.

For this clone: Its antigen is currently unknown.

Between the trimmed V and J ends, which lost 2 bases and 1 base, there was a span of 9 bases. Germline loops: CDR1 SGHRS, CDR2 YFSETQ. CDR3 length equals 14 residues. Only in-frame clones appear in the TCRdb table, and some are missing; sequencing was by immunoSEQ multiplex PCR. The repertoire holds about 21,000 clones, 82% seen once, with about 3.5% in the top ten. This chain uses TRBV5-1 with TRBJ1-1, with D possibly being TRBD1 (6 bases). The receptor comes from a human donor with melanoma. Sequenced material: cells from a culture (not recorded whether cultured in vitro). This CDR3 reads CASSFTGTNTEAFF. In DNA, the CDR3 is TGCGCCAGCAGCTTTACAGGGACGAACACTGAAGCTTTCTTT. The full variable domain, in which reference TRBV5-1 and TRBJ1-1 provide the parts outside the CDR3, is KAGVTQTPRYLIKTRGQQVTLSCSPISGHRSVSWYQQTPGQGLQFLFEYFSETQRNKGNFPGRFSGRQFSNSRSEMNVSTLELGDSALYLCASSFTGTNTEAFFGQGTRLTVV.